This TCR beta chain was identified in a study of circulating CD8 cells and anti-PD-1 response in melanoma. Study-level results: Clonotype sharing was highest between DPOS and TIGIT subsets. PD-1 and DPOS subsets showed similar, higher clonality than DNEG. Published repertoire comparisons used only baseline and M1 samples from a small cohort with few responders.

Judged by abundance, this clonotype is medium-sized. Its antigen is not known. Using around 14 ng of total RNA, TCR libraries were made with the QIAseq Immune Repertoire TCR panel. TCRdb reanalysed the reads using MiXCR and keeps one entry per CDR3 protein. The table lists hundreds of distinct CDR3 sequences, around 10% of them singletons. Live CD3+CD8+TCRalphabeta+ cells were sorted into four subsets by PD-1 and/or TIGIT. The CDR3 runs 17 residues. J lost 4 bases, V lost 3 bases, and 9 bases had no gene match. The germline V gene has CDR1 SGHTA and CDR2 FQGNSA. This sequence joins TRBV7-2 and TRBJ2-7, with TRBD2 matching 13 bases. The sequence was obtained from a human donor with melanoma. The source material was CD8+ T cells from PBMCs, sampled at baseline or after one month of anti-PD-1 therapy (not recorded which). CDR3 in amino acids: CASSFGLAGEGHYEQYF. Here the CDR3 DNA reads TGTGCCAGCAGCTTTGGACTAGCGGGGGAGGGCCATTACGAGCAGTACTTC.